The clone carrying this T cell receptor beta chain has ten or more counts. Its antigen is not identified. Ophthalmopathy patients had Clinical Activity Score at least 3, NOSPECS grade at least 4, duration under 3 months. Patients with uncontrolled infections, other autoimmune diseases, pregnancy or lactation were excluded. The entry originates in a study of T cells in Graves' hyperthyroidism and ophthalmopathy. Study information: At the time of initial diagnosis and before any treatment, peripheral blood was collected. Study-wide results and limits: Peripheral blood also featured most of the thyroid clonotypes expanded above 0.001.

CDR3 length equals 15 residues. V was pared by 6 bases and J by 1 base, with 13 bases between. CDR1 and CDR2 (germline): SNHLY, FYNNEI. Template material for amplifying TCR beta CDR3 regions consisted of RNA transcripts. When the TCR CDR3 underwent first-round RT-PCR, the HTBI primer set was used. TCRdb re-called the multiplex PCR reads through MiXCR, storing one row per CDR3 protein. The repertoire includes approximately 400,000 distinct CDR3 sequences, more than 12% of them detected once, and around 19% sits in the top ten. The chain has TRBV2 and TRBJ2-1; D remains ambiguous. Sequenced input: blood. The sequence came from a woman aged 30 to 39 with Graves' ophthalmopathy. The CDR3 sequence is CASSERTASYNEQFF. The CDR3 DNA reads TGTGCCAGCAGCGAAAGGACGGCGTCCTACAATGAGCAGTTCTTC.